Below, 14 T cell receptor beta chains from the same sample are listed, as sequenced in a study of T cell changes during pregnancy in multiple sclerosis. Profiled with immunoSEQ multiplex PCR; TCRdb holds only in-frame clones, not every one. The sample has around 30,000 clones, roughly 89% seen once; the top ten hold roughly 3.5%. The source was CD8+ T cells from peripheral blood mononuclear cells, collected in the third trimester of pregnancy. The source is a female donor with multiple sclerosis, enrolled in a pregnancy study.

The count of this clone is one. The CDR3 DNA reads as TGTGCCAGCGGATCTGGGCTGGATGAAAAACTGTTTTTT. It specifies CASGSGLDEKLFF. The J gene is TRBJ1-4, the V gene TRBV6-5; D is ambiguous. This CDR3 region has 13 residues. Per the germline V gene, CDR1 is MNHEY and CDR2 is SVGAGI. The V end was cut by 8 bases, the J end by 6 bases, with 13 bases between.

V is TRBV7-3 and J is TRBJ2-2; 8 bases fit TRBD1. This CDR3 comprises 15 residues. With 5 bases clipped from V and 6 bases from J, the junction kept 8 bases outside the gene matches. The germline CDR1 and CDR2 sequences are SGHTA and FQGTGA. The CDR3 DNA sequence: TGTGCCAGCAGCCCCTGGACAGGGTGGGCCGGGGAGCTGTTTTTT. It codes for CASSPWTGWAGELFF.

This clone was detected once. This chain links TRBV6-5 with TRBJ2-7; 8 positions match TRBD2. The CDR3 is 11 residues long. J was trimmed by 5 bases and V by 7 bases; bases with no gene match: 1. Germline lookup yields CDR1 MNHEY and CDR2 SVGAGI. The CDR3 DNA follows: TGTGCCAGCAAAGCGGGGGACGAGCAGTACTTC. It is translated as CASKAGDEQYF.

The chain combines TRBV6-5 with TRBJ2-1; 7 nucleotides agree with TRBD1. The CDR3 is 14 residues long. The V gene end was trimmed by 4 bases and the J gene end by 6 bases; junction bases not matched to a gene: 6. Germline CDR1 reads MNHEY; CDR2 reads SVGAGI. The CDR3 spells CASSSDYRGNEQFF. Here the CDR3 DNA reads TGTGCCAGCAGTTCCGACTACAGGGGCAATGAGCAGTTCTTC.

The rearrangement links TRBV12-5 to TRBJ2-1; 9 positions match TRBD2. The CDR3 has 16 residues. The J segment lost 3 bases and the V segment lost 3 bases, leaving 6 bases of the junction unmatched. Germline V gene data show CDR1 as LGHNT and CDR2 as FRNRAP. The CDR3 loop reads CASGFGVAGDYNEQFF. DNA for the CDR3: TGTGCTAGTGGTTTCGGGGTAGCGGGGGACTACAATGAGCAGTTCTTC.

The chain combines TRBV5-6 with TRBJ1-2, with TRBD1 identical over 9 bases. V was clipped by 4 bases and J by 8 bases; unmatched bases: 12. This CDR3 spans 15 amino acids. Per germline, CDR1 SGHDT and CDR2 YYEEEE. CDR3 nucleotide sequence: TGTGCCAGCAGCACCGGGACAGGGATCTCGGAGGGCTACACCTTC. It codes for CASSTGTGISEGYTF.

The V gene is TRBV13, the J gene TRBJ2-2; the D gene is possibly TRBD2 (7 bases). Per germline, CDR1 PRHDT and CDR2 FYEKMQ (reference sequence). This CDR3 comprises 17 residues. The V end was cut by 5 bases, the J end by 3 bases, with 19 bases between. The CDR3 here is CASSPREGGQDTGELFF. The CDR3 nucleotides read TGTGCCAGCAGCCCTCGTGAGGGGGGGCAGGACACCGGGGAGCTGTTTTTT.

In DNA, the CDR3 is TGTGCCAGCAGCTCCCAGTACTACAATGAGCAGTTCTTC. The encoded protein is CASSSQYYNEQFF. This chain links TRBV7-9 with TRBJ2-1; D remains ambiguous. The CDR3 is 13 residues long. The germline gives CDR1 SEHNR, CDR2 FQNEAQ (reference sequence). Trimming took off 4 bases at V and 3 bases at J, with 7 bases between the two ends.

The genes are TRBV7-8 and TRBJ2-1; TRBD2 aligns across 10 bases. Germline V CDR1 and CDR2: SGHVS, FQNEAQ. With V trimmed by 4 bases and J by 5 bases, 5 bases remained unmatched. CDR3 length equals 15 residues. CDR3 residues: CASSSGLAMNNEQFF. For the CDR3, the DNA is TGTGCCAGCAGCTCGGGACTAGCGATGAACAATGAGCAGTTCTTC.

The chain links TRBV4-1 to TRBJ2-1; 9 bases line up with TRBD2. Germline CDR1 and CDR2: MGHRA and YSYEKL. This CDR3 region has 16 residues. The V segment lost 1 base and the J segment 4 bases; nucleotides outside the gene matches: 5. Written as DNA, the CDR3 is TGCGCCAGCAGCCAAGTGGCGGGGGGGCTTTACAATGAGCAGTTCTTC. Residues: CASSQVAGGLYNEQFF.

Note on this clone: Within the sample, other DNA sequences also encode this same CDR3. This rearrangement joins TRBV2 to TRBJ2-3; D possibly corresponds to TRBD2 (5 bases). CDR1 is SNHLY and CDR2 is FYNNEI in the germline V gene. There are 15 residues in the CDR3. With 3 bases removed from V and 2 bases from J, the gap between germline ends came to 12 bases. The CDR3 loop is CASSEARTFTDTQYF. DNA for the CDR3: TGTGCCAGCAGTGAGGCTCGGACTTTCACAGATACGCAGTATTTT.

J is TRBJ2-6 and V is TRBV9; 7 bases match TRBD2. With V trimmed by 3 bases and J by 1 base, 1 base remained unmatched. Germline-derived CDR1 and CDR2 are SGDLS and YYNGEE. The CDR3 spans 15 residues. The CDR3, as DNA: TGTGCCAGCAGCGGGGGGGGGTCTGGGGCCAACGTCCTGACTTTC. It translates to CASSGGGSGANVLTF.

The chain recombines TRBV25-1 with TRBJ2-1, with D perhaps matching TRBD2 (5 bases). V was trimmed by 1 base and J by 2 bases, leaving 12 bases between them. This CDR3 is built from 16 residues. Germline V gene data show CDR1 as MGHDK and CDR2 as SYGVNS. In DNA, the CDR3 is TGTGCCAGCAGTGAATTCGGGGTAGGGACCTACAATGAGCAGTTCTTC. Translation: CASSEFGVGTYNEQFF.

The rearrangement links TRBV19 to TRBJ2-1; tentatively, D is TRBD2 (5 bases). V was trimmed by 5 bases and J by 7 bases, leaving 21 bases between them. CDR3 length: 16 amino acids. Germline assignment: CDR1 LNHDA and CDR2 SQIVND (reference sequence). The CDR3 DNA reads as TGTGCCAGTAGTCCCTCCCTGGGAGTTCTTGAGAATGAGCAGTTCTTC. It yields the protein CASSPSLGVLENEQFF.